The rows below give T cell receptor beta chains drawn from one sample of a study of shared clonotypes between healthy human individuals. The data were produced by immunoSEQ multiplex PCR, yet TCRdb's version contains in-frame clones alone and is incomplete. Here the sample spans roughly 1.5 million clones, roughly 98% being singletons. Material: naive CD4+ T cells sorted from blood. All receptors come from a young man in good health. CDR3s include the opening cysteine and the closing phenylalanine or tryptophan. The order of the fields is CDR3 DNA, CDR3 protein, J gene, clone size, D gene, V gene. D genes are given only for firm matches. Only part of the rows carry a size: once, few, many, or a class if the clone is expanded.

CDR3nt: TGTGCCAGCAGTGTTACAGGGGGCTTTGAAAAACTGTTTTTT; CDR3aa: CASSVTGGFEKLFF; j_gene: TRBJ1-4; abundance: once; d_gene: TRBD1; v_gene: TRBV2
CDR3nt: TGCGCCAGCAGCTTGGAGGGGCATCAGCCCCAGCATTTT; CDR3aa: CASSLEGHQPQHF; j_gene: TRBJ1-5; abundance: .; d_gene: .; v_gene: TRBV5-1
CDR3nt: TGTGCCTGGAGTGGTCTACAGGGGGCGTTCTTGGGTGAAAAACTGTTTTTT; CDR3aa: CAWSGLQGAFLGEKLFF; j_gene: TRBJ1-4; abundance: once; d_gene: TRBD1; v_gene: TRBV30
CDR3nt: TGTGCCAGCAAACCTCCAAACCATTATCAGCCCCAGCATTTT; CDR3aa: CASKPPNHYQPQHF; j_gene: TRBJ1-5; abundance: .; d_gene: .; v_gene: TRBV2
CDR3nt: TGCAGCGGGGGGACAGATTATGGCTACACCTTC; CDR3aa: CSGGTDYGYTF; j_gene: TRBJ1-2; abundance: .; d_gene: TRBD1; v_gene: TRBV29-1
CDR3nt: TGTGCCAGCAGTTATAGCGTAGAAAACATTCAGTACTTC; CDR3aa: CASSYSVENIQYF; j_gene: TRBJ2-4; abundance: .; d_gene: .; v_gene: TRBV6-6
CDR3nt: TGCGCCAGCAGCTTAACTAGGACCACCGGGGAGCTGTTTTTT; CDR3aa: CASSLTRTTGELFF; j_gene: TRBJ2-2; abundance: .; d_gene: .; v_gene: TRBV5-1
CDR3nt: TGCAGCGAAAAAACCGGGACTAAGACTGAAGCTTTCTTT; CDR3aa: CSEKTGTKTEAFF; j_gene: TRBJ1-1; abundance: .; d_gene: .; v_gene: TRBV29-1
CDR3nt: TGTGCCAGCAGCTTAGCACTCGGACTAGCGGACAATGAGCAGTTCTTC; CDR3aa: CASSLALGLADNEQFF; j_gene: TRBJ2-1; abundance: .; d_gene: TRBD2; v_gene: TRBV7-9
CDR3nt: TGTGCCAGCAGCACCACCGGGACAGAATACGAGCAGTACTTC; CDR3aa: CASSTTGTEYEQYF; j_gene: TRBJ2-7; abundance: .; d_gene: TRBD1; v_gene: TRBV7-9
CDR3nt: TGTGCCAGCAGTTTATGGGCAGGGGGACGTAGAGAGACCCAGTACTTC; CDR3aa: CASSLWAGGRRETQYF; j_gene: TRBJ2-5; abundance: .; d_gene: TRBD1; v_gene: TRBV28
CDR3nt: TGTGCCAGCAGCCTCAGGGGAATGTCTTTTGAGGCCAACGTCCTGACTTTC; CDR3aa: CASSLRGMSFEANVLTF; j_gene: TRBJ2-6; abundance: .; d_gene: .; v_gene: TRBV11-1
CDR3nt: TGTGCCAGCAGTCCAACGGACAGGATGTATAGCAATCAGCCCCAGCATTTT; CDR3aa: CASSPTDRMYSNQPQHF; j_gene: TRBJ1-5; abundance: .; d_gene: TRBD1; v_gene: TRBV27
CDR3nt: TGTGCCAGCTCACAGGGACAGCCCCGAGTCGTTCAGTACTTC; CDR3aa: CASSQGQPRVVQYF; j_gene: TRBJ2-4; abundance: .; d_gene: TRBD1; v_gene: TRBV18
CDR3nt: TGTGCCAGCAGAATTAGCGGGACCAATGAGCAGTTCTTC; CDR3aa: CASRISGTNEQFF; j_gene: TRBJ2-1; abundance: .; d_gene: TRBD2; v_gene: TRBV6-1
CDR3nt: TGCGCCAGCAGCACGGACGCGGGGCCCTATGGCTACACCTTC; CDR3aa: CASSTDAGPYGYTF; j_gene: TRBJ1-2; abundance: .; d_gene: .; v_gene: TRBV5-1
CDR3nt: TGTGCCAGCTCACCTCGACAGGGCTATGAAAAACTGTTTTTT; CDR3aa: CASSPRQGYEKLFF; j_gene: TRBJ1-4; abundance: .; d_gene: TRBD1; v_gene: TRBV18
CDR3nt: TGTGCCAGCAGCTTAGACTCCCGGTCTGAAAAACTGTTTTTT; CDR3aa: CASSLDSRSEKLFF; j_gene: TRBJ1-4; abundance: .; d_gene: .; v_gene: TRBV7-2
CDR3nt: TGTGCCAGTACCAAAACAGGAAACAACCTCTACGAGCAGTACTTC; CDR3aa: CASTKTGNNLYEQYF; j_gene: TRBJ2-7; abundance: .; d_gene: .; v_gene: TRBV19
CDR3nt: TGTGCCAGCAGTGAAGGAAAATTCTACACCTTC; CDR3aa: CASSEGKFYTF; j_gene: TRBJ1-2; abundance: .; d_gene: .; v_gene: TRBV6-1
CDR3nt: TGTGCCAGCAGCACCTCCTACGAGCAGTACTTC; CDR3aa: CASSTSYEQYF; j_gene: TRBJ2-7; abundance: once; d_gene: .; v_gene: TRBV7-9
CDR3nt: TGTGCCAGCGGCGGAGGGGGGAATGAGCAGTTCTTC; CDR3aa: CASGGGGNEQFF; j_gene: TRBJ2-1; abundance: .; d_gene: .; v_gene: TRBV7-3
CDR3nt: TGCAGCGTTGAGTTCGGGGGGCGCGTCTCCTACAATGAGCAGTTCTTC; CDR3aa: CSVEFGGRVSYNEQFF; j_gene: TRBJ2-1; abundance: .; d_gene: .; v_gene: TRBV29-1
CDR3nt: TGTGCCAGCAGTTTAAAATTCGCTGAAGCTTTCTTT; CDR3aa: CASSLKFAEAFF; j_gene: TRBJ1-1; abundance: .; d_gene: .; v_gene: TRBV28
CDR3nt: TGTGCCAGCAGCGCAGGGTCATATAGCAATCAGCCCCAGCATTTT; CDR3aa: CASSAGSYSNQPQHF; j_gene: TRBJ1-5; abundance: .; d_gene: .; v_gene: TRBV5-5
CDR3nt: TGTGCCAGCAGTCTGACTCGGACCCGCCGCCAAGGTAGGCGGGACTACGAGCAGTACTTC; CDR3aa: CASSLTRTRRQGRRDYEQYF; j_gene: TRBJ2-7; abundance: .; d_gene: .; v_gene: TRBV27
CDR3nt: TGTGCCACCAGCCGACCAGGAGGGGTTGAAAAACTGTTTTTT; CDR3aa: CATSRPGGVEKLFF; j_gene: TRBJ1-4; abundance: .; d_gene: .; v_gene: TRBV15
CDR3nt: TGTGCCAGCAGTGATCAGGGGGCAGTCTACGAGCAGTACTTC; CDR3aa: CASSDQGAVYEQYF; j_gene: TRBJ2-7; abundance: .; d_gene: TRBD1; v_gene: TRBV2
CDR3nt: TGTGCCACCGCGACAGGGGGCGGCTTGAACACTGAAGCTTTCTTT; CDR3aa: CATATGGGLNTEAFF; j_gene: TRBJ1-1; abundance: .; d_gene: TRBD1; v_gene: TRBV6-5
CDR3nt: TGCGCCAGCAGTGACCTACAGGGGGCGGTGTATGAGCAGTTCTTC; CDR3aa: CASSDLQGAVYEQFF; j_gene: TRBJ2-1; abundance: .; d_gene: TRBD1; v_gene: TRBV10-1
CDR3nt: TGTGCCAGCAGCTCAGGGGCTCTCTCCTCCTACGAGCAGTACTTC; CDR3aa: CASSSGALSSYEQYF; j_gene: TRBJ2-7; abundance: .; d_gene: .; v_gene: TRBV2
CDR3nt: TGTGCCAGTAGTACCCCGGGCTCTCCGTACACTGAAGCTTTCTTT; CDR3aa: CASSTPGSPYTEAFF; j_gene: TRBJ1-1; abundance: .; d_gene: .; v_gene: TRBV19
CDR3nt: TGTGCCAGCAGCCTTATAGCGGGAGGAAGAACAGATACGCAGTATTTT; CDR3aa: CASSLIAGGRTDTQYF; j_gene: TRBJ2-3; abundance: .; d_gene: TRBD2; v_gene: TRBV7-2
CDR3nt: TGCGCCAGCAGTTCGGGAGGCTACGAGCAGTACTTC; CDR3aa: CASSSGGYEQYF; j_gene: TRBJ2-7; abundance: .; d_gene: TRBD2; v_gene: TRBV10-2
CDR3nt: TGTGCCAGCAGCGTATTAGGGAGCGGAGTAACAGATACGCAGTATTTT; CDR3aa: CASSVLGSGVTDTQYF; j_gene: TRBJ2-3; abundance: .; d_gene: .; v_gene: TRBV9
CDR3nt: TGTGCCAGCAGCTTATACAGGGCTTACTCTGGAAACACCATATATTTT; CDR3aa: CASSLYRAYSGNTIYF; j_gene: TRBJ1-3; abundance: once; d_gene: .; v_gene: TRBV7-2
CDR3nt: TGTGCCAGCAGCGTAGGTCGACTAGCGGGGGACGAGCAGTACTTC; CDR3aa: CASSVGRLAGDEQYF; j_gene: TRBJ2-7; abundance: .; d_gene: TRBD2; v_gene: TRBV9
CDR3nt: TGCGCCAGCAGCCGCCGTCCGGGGCACGAGCAGTACTTC; CDR3aa: CASSRRPGHEQYF; j_gene: TRBJ2-7; abundance: .; d_gene: .; v_gene: TRBV4-1
CDR3nt: TGTGCCAGTAGTCAACTAGCGGGAGCGGTCGGGGAGCTGTTTTTT; CDR3aa: CASSQLAGAVGELFF; j_gene: TRBJ2-2; abundance: .; d_gene: TRBD2; v_gene: TRBV19